This TCR beta chain was captured by sequencing in a study of blood T cell repertoires in COVID-19. The germline V gene has CDR1 SGHTA and CDR2 FQGNSA. This CDR3 contains 15 residues. Trimming took 1 base from V and 6 from J, leaving 13 bases between them. This clone showed up just once. The method was immunoSEQ multiplex PCR; TCRdb's version includes in-frame clones alone and lacks a portion of them. This table holds 250,000 or so clones, more than 65% found once. The sequenced material came from PBMCs or T cells enriched from blood (not recorded which). This TCR was sampled from a middle-aged man who had recovered from COVID-19. The V gene is TRBV7-2, the J gene TRBJ1-5; D ambiguous. The CDR3 sequence: CASSLDPNEVQPQHF. The CDR3 DNA reads as TGTGCCAGCAGCTTAGACCCCAACGAGGTTCAGCCCCAGCATTTT.